The clone carrying this T cell receptor beta chain was seen only a few times. Its target is not known. The CDR3 extends over 15 amino acids. The germline gives CDR1 MDHEN, CDR2 SYDVKM. V lost 8 bases, J lost 3 bases, and 11 bases stayed unmatched. Sorted cells reached over 95% purity in every population. This sample stems from a study of beta chain features in type 1 diabetes. Study information: Patient and healthy donor groups were alike in age, gender and cell yields. Study-level points and caveats: Reduced insertions and increased deletions marked VDJ junctions in type 1 diabetes patients.

Investigators reverse transcribed all isolated RNA, so they sequenced expressed TCRB transcripts. Clones were read by immunoSEQ multiplex PCR, and TCRdb kept only the in-frame ones, dropping some. The sample carries roughly 400,000 clones, about 14% recorded once. This chain connects TRBV28 to TRBJ2-3; 7 nucleotides align to TRBD2. This TCR derives from a woman under 30 in good health. Sequencing was carried out using naive CD4+ T cells from blood. The chain's CDR3 is CASVSTSRMTDTQYF. The CDR3 region has the DNA TGTGCCAGCGTCTCGACTAGCAGGATGACAGATACGCAGTATTTT.